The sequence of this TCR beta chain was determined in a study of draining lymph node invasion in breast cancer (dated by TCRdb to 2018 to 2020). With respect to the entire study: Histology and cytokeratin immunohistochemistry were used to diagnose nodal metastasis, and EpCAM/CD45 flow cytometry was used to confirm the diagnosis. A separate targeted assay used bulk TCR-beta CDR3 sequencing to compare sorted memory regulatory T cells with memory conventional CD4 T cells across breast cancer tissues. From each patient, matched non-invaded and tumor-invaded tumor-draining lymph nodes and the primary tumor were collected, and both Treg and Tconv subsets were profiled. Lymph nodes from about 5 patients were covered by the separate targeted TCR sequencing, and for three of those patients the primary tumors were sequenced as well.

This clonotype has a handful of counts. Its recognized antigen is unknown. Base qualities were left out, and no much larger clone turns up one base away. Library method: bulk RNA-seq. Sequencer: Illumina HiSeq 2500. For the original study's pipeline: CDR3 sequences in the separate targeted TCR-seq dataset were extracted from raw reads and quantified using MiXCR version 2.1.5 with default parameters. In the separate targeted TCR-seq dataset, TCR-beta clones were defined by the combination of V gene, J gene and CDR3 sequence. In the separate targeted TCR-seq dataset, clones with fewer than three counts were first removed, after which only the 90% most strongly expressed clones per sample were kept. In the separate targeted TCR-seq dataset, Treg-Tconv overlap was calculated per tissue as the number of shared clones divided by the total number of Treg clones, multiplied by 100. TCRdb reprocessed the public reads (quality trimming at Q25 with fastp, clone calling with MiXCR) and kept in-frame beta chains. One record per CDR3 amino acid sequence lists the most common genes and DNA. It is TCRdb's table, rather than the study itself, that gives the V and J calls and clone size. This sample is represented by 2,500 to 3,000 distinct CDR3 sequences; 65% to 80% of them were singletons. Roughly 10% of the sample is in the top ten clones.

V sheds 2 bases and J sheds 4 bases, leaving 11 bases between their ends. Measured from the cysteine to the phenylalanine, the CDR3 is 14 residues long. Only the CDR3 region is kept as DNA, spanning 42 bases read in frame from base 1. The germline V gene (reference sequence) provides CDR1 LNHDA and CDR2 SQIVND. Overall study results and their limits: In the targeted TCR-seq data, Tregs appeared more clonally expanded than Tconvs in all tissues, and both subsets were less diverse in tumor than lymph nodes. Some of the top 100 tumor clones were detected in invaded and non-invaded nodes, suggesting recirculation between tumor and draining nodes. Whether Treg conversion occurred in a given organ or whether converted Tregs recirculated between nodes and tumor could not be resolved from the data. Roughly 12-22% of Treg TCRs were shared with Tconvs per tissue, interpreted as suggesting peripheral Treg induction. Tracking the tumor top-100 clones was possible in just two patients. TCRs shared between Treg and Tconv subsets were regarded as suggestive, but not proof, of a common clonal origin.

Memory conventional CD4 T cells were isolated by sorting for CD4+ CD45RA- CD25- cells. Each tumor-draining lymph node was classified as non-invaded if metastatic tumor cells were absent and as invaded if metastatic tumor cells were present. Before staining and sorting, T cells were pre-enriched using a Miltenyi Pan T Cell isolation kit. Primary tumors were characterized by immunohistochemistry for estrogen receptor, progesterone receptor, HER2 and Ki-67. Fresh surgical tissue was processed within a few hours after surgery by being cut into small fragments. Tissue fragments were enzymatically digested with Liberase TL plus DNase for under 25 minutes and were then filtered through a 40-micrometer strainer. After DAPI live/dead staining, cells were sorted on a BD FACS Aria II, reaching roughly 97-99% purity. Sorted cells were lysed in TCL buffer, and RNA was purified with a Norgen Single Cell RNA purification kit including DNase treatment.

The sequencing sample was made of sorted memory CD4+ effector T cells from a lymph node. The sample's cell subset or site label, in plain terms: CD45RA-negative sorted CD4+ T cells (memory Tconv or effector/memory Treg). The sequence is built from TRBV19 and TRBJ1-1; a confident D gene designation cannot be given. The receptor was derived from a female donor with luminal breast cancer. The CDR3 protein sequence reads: CASSITGMGTEAFF. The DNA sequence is TGTGCCAGTAGTATAACCGGTATGGGCACTGAAGCTTTCTTT. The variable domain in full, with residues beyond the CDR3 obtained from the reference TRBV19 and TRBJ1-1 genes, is DGGITQSPKYLFRKEGQNVTLSCEQNLNHDAMYWYRQDPGQGLRLIYYSQIVNDFQKGDIAEGYSVSREKKESFPLTVTSAQKNPTAFYLCASSITGMGTEAFFGQGTRLTVV.